Here is one TCR beta chain with its context. What it recognizes is unknown. These data belong to a study of T cells in localized non-small cell lung cancer. General study findings and limits: Median detection of top 100 tumor clones in adjacent lung was around 60 clones.

Clones were read by immunoSEQ multiplex PCR, and TCRdb kept only the in-frame ones, dropping some. The data show some 30,000 clones, roughly 75% seen once. The CDR3 extends over 14 amino acids. The germline V gene has CDR1 MNHNY and CDR2 SVGAGI (reference sequence). V was pared by 7 bases and J by 0 bases, with 13 bases between. This TCR came from a male donor older than 55 with stage II squamous cell lung carcinoma. The genes are TRBV6-6 and TRBJ2-7; TRBD1 might be the D (5 bases). Sample: peripheral blood, taken before any cancer treatment. The CDR3 here is CASTPWGRSYEQYF. The CDR3 coding sequence is TGTGCCAGCACTCCCTGGGGCCGCTCCTACGAGCAGTACTTC.